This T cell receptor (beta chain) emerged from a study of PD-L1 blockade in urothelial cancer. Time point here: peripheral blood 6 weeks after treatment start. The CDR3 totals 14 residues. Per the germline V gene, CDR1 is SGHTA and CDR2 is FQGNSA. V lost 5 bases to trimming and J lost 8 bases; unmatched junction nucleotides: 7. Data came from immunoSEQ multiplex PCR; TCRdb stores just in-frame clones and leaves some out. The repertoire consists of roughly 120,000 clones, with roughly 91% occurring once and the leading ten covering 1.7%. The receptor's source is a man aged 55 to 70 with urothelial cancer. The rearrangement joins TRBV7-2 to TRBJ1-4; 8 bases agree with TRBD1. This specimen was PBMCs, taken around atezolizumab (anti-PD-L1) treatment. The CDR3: CASSLGQAGEKLFF. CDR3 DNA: TGTGCCAGCAGCCTGGGACAGGCTGGGGAAAAACTGTTTTTT.